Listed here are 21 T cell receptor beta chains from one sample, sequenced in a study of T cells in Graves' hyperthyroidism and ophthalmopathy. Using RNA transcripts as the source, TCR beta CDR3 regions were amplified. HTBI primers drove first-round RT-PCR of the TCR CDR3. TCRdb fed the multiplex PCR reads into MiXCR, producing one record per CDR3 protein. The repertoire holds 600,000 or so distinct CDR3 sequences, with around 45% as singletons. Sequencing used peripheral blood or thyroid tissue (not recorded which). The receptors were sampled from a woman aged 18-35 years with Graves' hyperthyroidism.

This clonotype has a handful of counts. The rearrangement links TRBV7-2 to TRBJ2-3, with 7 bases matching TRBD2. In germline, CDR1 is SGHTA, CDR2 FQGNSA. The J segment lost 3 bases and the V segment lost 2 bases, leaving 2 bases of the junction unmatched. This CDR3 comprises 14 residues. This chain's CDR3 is CASSLMRGTDTQYF. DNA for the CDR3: TGTGCCAGCAGCTTAATGCGGGGGACAGATACGCAGTATTTT.

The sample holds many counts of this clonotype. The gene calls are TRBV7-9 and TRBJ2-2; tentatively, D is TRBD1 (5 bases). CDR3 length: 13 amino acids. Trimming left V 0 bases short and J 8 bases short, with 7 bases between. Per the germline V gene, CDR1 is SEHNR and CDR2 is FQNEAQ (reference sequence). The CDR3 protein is CASSLAWTGELFF. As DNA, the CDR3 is TGTGCCAGCAGCTTAGCTTGGACAGGGGAGCTGTTTTTT.

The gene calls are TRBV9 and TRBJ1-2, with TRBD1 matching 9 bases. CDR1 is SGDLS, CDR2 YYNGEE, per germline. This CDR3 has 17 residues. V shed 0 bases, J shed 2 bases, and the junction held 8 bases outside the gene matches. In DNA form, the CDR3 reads TGTGCCAGCAGCGTAGATCTACAGGGGGCTATCAACTATGGCTACACCTTC. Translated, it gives CASSVDLQGAINYGYTF.

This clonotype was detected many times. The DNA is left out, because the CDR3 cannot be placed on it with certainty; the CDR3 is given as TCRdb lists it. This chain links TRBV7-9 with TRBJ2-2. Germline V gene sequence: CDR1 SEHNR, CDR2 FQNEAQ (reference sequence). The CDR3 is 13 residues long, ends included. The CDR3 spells CASSLFGAGELFF.

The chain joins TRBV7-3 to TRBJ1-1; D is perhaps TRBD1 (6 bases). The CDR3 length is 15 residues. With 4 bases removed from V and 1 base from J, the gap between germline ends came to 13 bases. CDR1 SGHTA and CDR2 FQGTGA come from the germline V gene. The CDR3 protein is CASSYGWDTNTEAFF. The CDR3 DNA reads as TGTGCCAGCAGCTACGGATGGGACACGAACACTGAAGCTTTCTTT.

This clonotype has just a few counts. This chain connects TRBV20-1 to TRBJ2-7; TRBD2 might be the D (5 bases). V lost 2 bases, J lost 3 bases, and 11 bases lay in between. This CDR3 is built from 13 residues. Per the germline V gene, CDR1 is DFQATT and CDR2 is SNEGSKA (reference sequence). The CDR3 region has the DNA TGCAGTGCTAGAAGCTCAACTAGCTACGAGCAGTACTTC. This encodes CSARSSTSYEQYF.

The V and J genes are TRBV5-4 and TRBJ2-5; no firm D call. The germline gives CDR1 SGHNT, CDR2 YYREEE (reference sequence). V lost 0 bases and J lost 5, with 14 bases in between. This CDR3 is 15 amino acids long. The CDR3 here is CASSLEQSRWETQYF. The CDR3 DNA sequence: TGTGCCAGCAGCTTGGAACAGTCGAGGTGGGAGACCCAGTACTTC.

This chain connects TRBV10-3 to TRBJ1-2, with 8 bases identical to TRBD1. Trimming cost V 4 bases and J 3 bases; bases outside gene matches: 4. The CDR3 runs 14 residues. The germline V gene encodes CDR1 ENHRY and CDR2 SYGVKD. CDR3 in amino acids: CAISATGVDYGYTF. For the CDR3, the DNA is TGTGCCATCAGTGCGACAGGGGTGGACTATGGCTACACCTTC.

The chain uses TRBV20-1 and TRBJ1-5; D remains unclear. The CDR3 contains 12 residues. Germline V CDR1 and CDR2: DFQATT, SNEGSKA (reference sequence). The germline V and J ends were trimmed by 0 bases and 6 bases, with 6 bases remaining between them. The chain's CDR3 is CSAREDGQPQHF. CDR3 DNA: TGCAGTGCTAGAGAAGATGGTCAGCCCCAGCATTTT.

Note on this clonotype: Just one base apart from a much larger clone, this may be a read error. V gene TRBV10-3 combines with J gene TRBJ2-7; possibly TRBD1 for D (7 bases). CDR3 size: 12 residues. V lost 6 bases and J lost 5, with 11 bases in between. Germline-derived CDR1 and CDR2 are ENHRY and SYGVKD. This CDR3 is CAISSRGDEQYF. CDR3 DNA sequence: TGTGCCATCAGCAGCAGGGGGGACGAGCAGTACTTC.

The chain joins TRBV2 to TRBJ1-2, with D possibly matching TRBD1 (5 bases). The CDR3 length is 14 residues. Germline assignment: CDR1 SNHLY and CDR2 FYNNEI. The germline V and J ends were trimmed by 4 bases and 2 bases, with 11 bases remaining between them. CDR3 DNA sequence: TGTGCCAGCAGTGGGGGACGAGAAAACTATGGCTACACCTTC. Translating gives CASSGGRENYGYTF.

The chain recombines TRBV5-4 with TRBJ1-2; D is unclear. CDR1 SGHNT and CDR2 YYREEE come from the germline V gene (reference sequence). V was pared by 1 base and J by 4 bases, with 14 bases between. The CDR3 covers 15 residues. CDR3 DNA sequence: TGTGCCAGCAGCTTGAGAGCGGCAGAGACCTATGGCTACACCTTC. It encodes CASSLRAAETYGYTF.

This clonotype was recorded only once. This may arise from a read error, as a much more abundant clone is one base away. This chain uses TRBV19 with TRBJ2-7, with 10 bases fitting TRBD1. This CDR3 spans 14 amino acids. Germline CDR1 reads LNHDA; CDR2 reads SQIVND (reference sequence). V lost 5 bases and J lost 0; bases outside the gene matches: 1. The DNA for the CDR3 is TGTGCCAGTAGTTGGGACAGGGGCTCCTACGAGCAGTACTTC. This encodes CASSWDRGSYEQYF.

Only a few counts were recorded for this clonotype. DNA of the CDR3: TGTGCCAGTAGAGTATGGTATTCCGGAAACACCATATATTTT. It encodes CASRVWYSGNTIYF. This chain connects TRBV19 to TRBJ1-3, with D unresolved. The CDR3 contains 14 residues. V was clipped by 6 bases and J by 4 bases, with 13 bases between them. Germline V CDR1 and CDR2: LNHDA, SQIVND (reference sequence).

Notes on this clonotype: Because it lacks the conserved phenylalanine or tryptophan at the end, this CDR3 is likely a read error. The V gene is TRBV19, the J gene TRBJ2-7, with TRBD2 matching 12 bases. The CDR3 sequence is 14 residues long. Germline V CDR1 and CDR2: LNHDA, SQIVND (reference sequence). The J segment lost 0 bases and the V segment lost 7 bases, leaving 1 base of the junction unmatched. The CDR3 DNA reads TGTGCCAGTAAGACTAGCGGGAGCTCCTACGAGCAGTACCTC. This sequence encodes CASKTSGSSYEQYL.

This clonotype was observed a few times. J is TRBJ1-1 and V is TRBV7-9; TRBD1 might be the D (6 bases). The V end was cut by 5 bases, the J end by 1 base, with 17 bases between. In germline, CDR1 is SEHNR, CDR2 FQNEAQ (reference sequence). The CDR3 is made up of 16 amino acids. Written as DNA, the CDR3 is TGTGCCAGCAGCCTCACATGGACAGACCGGAACACTGAAGCTTTCTTT. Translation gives CASSLTWTDRNTEAFF.

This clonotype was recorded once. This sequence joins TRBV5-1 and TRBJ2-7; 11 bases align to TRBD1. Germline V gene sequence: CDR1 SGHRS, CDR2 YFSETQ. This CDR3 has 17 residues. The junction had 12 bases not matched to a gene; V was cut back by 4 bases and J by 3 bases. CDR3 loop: CASSMWDRGSNFYEQYF. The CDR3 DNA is TGCGCCAGCAGCATGTGGGACAGGGGGAGCAACTTCTACGAGCAGTACTTC.

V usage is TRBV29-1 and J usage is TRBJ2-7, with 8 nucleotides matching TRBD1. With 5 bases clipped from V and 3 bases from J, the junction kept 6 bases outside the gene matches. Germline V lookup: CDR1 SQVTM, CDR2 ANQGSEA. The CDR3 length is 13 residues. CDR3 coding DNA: TGCAGCGTTAACGGACAGGGAGTCTACGAGCAGTACTTC. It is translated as CSVNGQGVYEQYF.

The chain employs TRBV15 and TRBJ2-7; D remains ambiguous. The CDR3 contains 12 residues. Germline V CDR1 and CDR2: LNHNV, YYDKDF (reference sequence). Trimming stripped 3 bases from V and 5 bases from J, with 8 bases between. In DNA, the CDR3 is TGTGCCACCAGCAGTTTAACGCACGAGCAGTACTTC. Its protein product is CATSSLTHEQYF.

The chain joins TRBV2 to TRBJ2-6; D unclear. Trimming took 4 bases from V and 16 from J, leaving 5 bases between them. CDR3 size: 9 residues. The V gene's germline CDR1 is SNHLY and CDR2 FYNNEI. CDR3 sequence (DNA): TGTGCCAGCAGTGGAGGACTGACTTTC. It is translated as CASSGGLTF.

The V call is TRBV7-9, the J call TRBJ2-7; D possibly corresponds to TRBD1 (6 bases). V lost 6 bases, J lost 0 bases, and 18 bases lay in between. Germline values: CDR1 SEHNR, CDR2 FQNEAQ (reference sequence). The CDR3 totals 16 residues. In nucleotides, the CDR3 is TGTGCCAGCAGTTTATCGTTGGGGGCGAGCTCCTACGAGCAGTACTTC. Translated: CASSLSLGASSYEQYF.